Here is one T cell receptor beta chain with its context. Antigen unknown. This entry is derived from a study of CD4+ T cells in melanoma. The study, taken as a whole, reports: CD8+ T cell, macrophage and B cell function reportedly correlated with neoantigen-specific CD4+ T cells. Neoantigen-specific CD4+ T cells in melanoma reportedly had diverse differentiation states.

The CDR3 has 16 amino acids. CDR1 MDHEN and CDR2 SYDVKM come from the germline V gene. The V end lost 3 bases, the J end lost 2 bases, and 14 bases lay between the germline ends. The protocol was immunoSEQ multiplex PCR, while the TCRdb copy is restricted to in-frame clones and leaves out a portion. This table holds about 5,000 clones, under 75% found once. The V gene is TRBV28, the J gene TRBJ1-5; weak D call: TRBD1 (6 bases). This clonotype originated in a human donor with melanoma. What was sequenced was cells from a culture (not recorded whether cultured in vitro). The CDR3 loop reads CASSLGTLLGNQPQHF. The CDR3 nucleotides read TGTGCCAGCAGTTTGGGGACACTCCTGGGCAATCAGCCCCAGCATTTT.